Detailed here is one T cell receptor (beta chain). The time point here: newly diagnosed GD, antithyroid drugs for less than 3 months. After RNA was extracted from PBMCs, the TCR library was made from it. TCR beta libraries were built with iRepertoire HTBI primers and Arm-PCR of CDR3 regions. TCRdb re-derived calls from the multiplex PCR reads in MiXCR, one entry per CDR3 protein. The repertoire holds a few hundred thousand distinct CDR3 sequences, with around 15% as singletons. V was trimmed by 5 bases and J by 0 bases, leaving 11 bases between them. The CDR3 covers 14 residues. Germline CDR1 and CDR2: DFQATT and SNEGSKA (reference sequence). These data are taken from a study of regulatory T cells in long-lasting Graves disease. Overall study: Recently diagnosed Graves' patients had received antithyroid drugs for under 3 months.

These records were also assigned to another study, of T cells in Graves' hyperthyroidism and ophthalmopathy. That work contributes: Absence of ophthalmopathy progression within 18 months defined stable Graves' hyperthyroidism. A patient was excluded if there was uncontrolled infection, other autoimmune disease, pregnancy or lactation.

J is TRBJ1-5 and V is TRBV20-1; no clear D. This sequence originates from a woman younger than 35 with Graves disease. The sequences come from peripheral blood mononuclear cells (PBMCs), collected at new diagnosis, from a patient treated with antithyroid drugs. The CDR3: CSAADTYSNQPQHF. The CDR3 nucleotides are TGCAGTGCTGCCGACACCTATAGCAATCAGCCCCAGCATTTT.